The 5 T cell receptor beta chains below were found in one sample sequenced in a study of blood T cells in healthy people across ages. Primed by a sample-barcoded 5' primer and a J-beta primer mix, a second PCR proceeded for roughly 7 to 11 cycles. TCRdb fed the 5' RACE reads into MiXCR, producing one record per CDR3 protein. The sample shows about 1.8 million distinct CDR3 sequences, 49% of them seen only once. Input material: blood. The origin of the receptors is a woman between 40 and 50 years old in good health.

This clonotype was picked up a small number of times. The chain links TRBV20-1 to TRBJ2-7; D is uncertain. Germline V lookup: CDR1 DFQATT, CDR2 SNEGSKA (reference sequence). There are 14 residues in the CDR3. Deletions cut 0 bases from V and 1 base from J, with 10 bases between. DNA of the CDR3: TGCAGTGCTAGAGATGCACGGCAGTCCTACGAGCAGTACTTC. It translates to CSARDARQSYEQYF.

V and J are TRBV7-8 and TRBJ2-5, with 10 bases matching TRBD1. V shed 5 bases and J 2 bases; nucleotides not matched to a gene: 17. CDR3 length: 19 residues. CDR1 and CDR2 from the germline V gene are SGHVS and FQNEAQ. The CDR3 nucleotides are TGTGCCAGCAGCAAAGCCCTTATTCTCGGGACAGGGGTTCAAGAGACCCAGTACTTC. It specifies CASSKALILGTGVQETQYF.

This chain links TRBV9 with TRBJ2-7, with D unresolved. CDR1 is SGDLS and CDR2 is YYNGEE in the germline V gene. The CDR3 sequence is 13 residues long. Trimming took off 0 bases at V and 2 bases at J, with 6 bases between the two ends. CDR3: CASSVGPPYEQYF. Written as DNA, the CDR3 is TGTGCCAGCAGCGTAGGACCGCCCTACGAGCAGTACTTC.

The CDR3 coding sequence is TGTGCCATCATTGCAGGGCTGGAAAATCAGCCCCAGCATTTT. Translation: CAIIAGLENQPQHF. The V and J genes are TRBV10-3 and TRBJ1-5; tentative D call: TRBD1 (5 bases). Germline CDR1 is ENHRY and CDR2 is SYGVKD. V shed 7 bases and J shed 4 bases, with 14 bases lying between them. The CDR3 runs to 14 residues.

The chain carries TRBV7-9 and TRBJ2-7; 8 nucleotides agree with TRBD2. Germline CDR1 and CDR2: SEHNR and FQNEAQ (reference sequence). The V gene end was trimmed by 6 bases and the J gene end by 6 bases; junction bases not matched to a gene: 10. CDR3 size: 14 residues. This CDR3 reads CASSIGGAGSEQYF. The CDR3 region has the DNA TGTGCCAGCAGTATCGGGGGGGCCGGGTCCGAGCAGTACTTC.